A single sample is the source of the 22 T cell receptor beta chains below, sequenced in a study of cytomegalovirus exposure and HLA in healthy donors. The PCR was carried out with 60 Vbeta primers and 13 Jbeta primers. The repertoire was sequenced with immunoSEQ multiplex PCR; TCRdb's copy has only in-frame clones and lacks some. The repertoire shows 100,000 to 150,000 clones; the top ten hold more than 0.8%. Specimen: PBMCs. All receptors derive from a man younger than 30 in good health and CMV-seronegative.

The rearrangement uses TRBV7-2 and TRBJ2-5; 8 bases line up with TRBD1. The CDR3 has 14 residues. Germline V lookup: CDR1 SGHTA, CDR2 FQGNSA. The junction had 6 bases not matched to a gene; V was cut back by 5 bases and J by 4 bases. CDR3 amino acids: CASSMDRVLETQYF. As DNA, the CDR3 is TGTGCCAGCAGCATGGACAGGGTGTTAGAGACCCAGTACTTC. Full variable domain (remainder filled in from reference TRBV7-2 and TRBJ2-5): GAGVSQSPSNKVTEKGKDVELRCDPISGHTALYWYRQSLGQGLEFLIYFQGNSAPDKSGLPSDRFSAERTGGSVSTLTIQRTQQEDSAVYLCASSMDRVLETQYFGPGTRLLVL.

The V gene is TRBV5-1, the J gene TRBJ2-6, with D unresolved. CDR1 and CDR2 (germline): SGHRS, YFSETQ. The length of the CDR3 is 15 residues. Trimming shortened V by 0 bases and J by 0 bases, and 4 bases separated the two germline ends. Here the CDR3 DNA reads TGCGCCAGCAGCTTGGATCGCTCTGGGGCCAACGTCCTGACTTTC. As protein: CASSLDRSGANVLTF.

The rearrangement joins TRBV6-4 to TRBJ1-2; a weak D match, TRBD1 (5 bases). V was trimmed by 0 bases and J by 0 bases, leaving 14 bases between them. Germline-derived CDR1 and CDR2 are MRHNA and SNTAGT. The length of the CDR3 is 17 residues. The CDR3 reads CASSDSVIGGSNYGYTF. CDR3 coding DNA: TGTGCCAGCAGTGACTCTGTTATTGGGGGGTCTAACTATGGCTACACCTTC.

The J gene is TRBJ1-1, the V gene TRBV19; TRBD1 might be the D (5 bases). V lost 3 bases, J lost 1 base, and 6 bases lay in between. CDR3 length: 13 residues. Germline-derived CDR1 and CDR2 are LNHDA and SQIVND (reference sequence). CDR3 region: CASSIGGNTEAFF. As DNA, the CDR3 is TGTGCCAGTAGTATCGGGGGGAACACTGAAGCTTTCTTT. The complete variable domain, with remaining parts taken from reference TRBV19 and TRBJ1-1, reads DGGITQSPKYLFRKEGQNVTLSCEQNLNHDAMYWYRQDPGQGLRLIYYSQIVNDFQKGDIAEGYSVSREKKESFPLTVTSAQKNPTAFYLCASSIGGNTEAFFGQGTRLTVV.

The J gene is TRBJ2-5, the V gene TRBV30; maybe TRBD1 (5 bases). Germline CDR1 GTSNPN, CDR2 SVGIG (reference sequence). V lost 2 bases and J 1 base, leaving 11 bases between the germline ends. The CDR3 is 14 residues long. DNA of the CDR3: TGTGCCTGGAGTTACAGGAGCCTCCAAGAGACCCAGTACTTC. Residues: CAWSYRSLQETQYF.

As concerns this clone: Additional DNA sequences in this sample encode the identical CDR3. J is TRBJ1-1 and V is TRBV7-9, with 8 bases fitting TRBD1. With 6 bases clipped from V and 4 bases from J, the junction kept 4 bases outside the gene matches. The CDR3 length is 13 residues. Germline CDR1 SEHNR, CDR2 FQNEAQ (reference sequence). The CDR3, as DNA: TGTGCCAGCAGTTTTACAGGGGGCACTGAAGCTTTCTTT. Translation gives CASSFTGGTEAFF. Full variable domain (remainder filled in from reference TRBV7-9 and TRBJ1-1): DTGVSQNPRHKITKRGQNVTFRCDPISEHNRLYWYRQTLGQGPEFLTYFQNEAQLEKSRLLSDRFSAERPKGSFSTLEIQRTEQGDSAMYLCASSFTGGTEAFFGQGTRLTVV.

The genes are TRBV6-1 and TRBJ2-1; D is undetermined. CDR1 and CDR2 (germline): MNHNS, SASEGT. Trimming took off 2 bases at V and 6 bases at J, with 11 bases between the two ends. This CDR3 is built from 14 residues. Here the CDR3 DNA reads TGTGCCAGCAGTGAAATGAGCACGGTCAATGAGCAGTTCTTC. Amino acids: CASSEMSTVNEQFF.

The V gene is TRBV5-6, the J gene TRBJ1-6, with D unresolved. CDR3 length: 15 residues. V was shortened by 5 bases and J by 7 bases, with 16 bases between the two germline ends. Germline V gene data show CDR1 as SGHDT and CDR2 as YYEEEE. CDR3 protein: CASRRTLLGNSPLHF. CDR3 DNA sequence: TGTGCCAGCAGAAGGACTCTATTGGGGAATTCACCCCTCCACTTT.

The chain has TRBV7-2 and TRBJ2-5, with 8 bases lining up with TRBD2. CDR1 is SGHTA and CDR2 is FQGNSA in the germline V gene. Unmatched junction bases numbered 12, after V lost 5 bases and J lost 4 bases. This CDR3 has 16 residues. The CDR3 reads CASSAPPAGVRETQYF. The CDR3, as DNA: TGTGCCAGCAGCGCCCCCCCAGCGGGAGTCAGAGAGACCCAGTACTTC.

The genes are TRBV10-3 and TRBJ2-7, with 12 bases fitting TRBD2. V lost 6 bases, J lost 4 bases, and 4 bases stayed unmatched. The CDR3 is 14 amino acids. CDR1 ENHRY and CDR2 SYGVKD come from the germline V gene. CDR3 sequence reads: CAISQTSGGYEQYF. In DNA, the CDR3 is TGTGCCATCAGCCAGACTAGCGGGGGTTACGAGCAGTACTTC.

The chain links TRBV18 to TRBJ2-2; D is ambiguous. Trimming pared 0 bases from V and 1 base from J, leaving 9 bases between. CDR3 size: 16 residues. Per the germline V gene, CDR1 is KGHSH and CDR2 is LQKENI. The CDR3 DNA reads as TGTGCCAGCTCACCACCGATACGAGGGAACACCGGGGAGCTGTTTTTT. Translation gives CASSPPIRGNTGELFF.

The chain combines TRBV7-9 with TRBJ2-7; 7 bases are shared with TRBD1. This CDR3 has 14 amino acids. The germline CDR1 and CDR2 sequences are SEHNR and FQNEAQ (reference sequence). After removal of 4 bases from V and 2 bases from J, the junction contained 5 bases not matched to a gene. The CDR3 DNA follows: TGTGCCAGCAGCTCGGCAACAGGGGCCTACGAGCAGTACTTC. Encoded protein: CASSSATGAYEQYF.

With respect to this clone: The sample carries other DNA sequences with the same CDR3. V gene TRBV9 combines with J gene TRBJ1-6; D is unresolved. This CDR3 has 15 amino acids. Germline assignment: CDR1 SGDLS and CDR2 YYNGEE. V lost 0 bases to trimming and J lost 7 bases, with 11 bases between them. CDR3 residues: CASSVGSQNNSPLHF. DNA for the CDR3: TGTGCCAGCAGCGTAGGCTCACAAAACAATTCACCCCTCCACTTT.

The chain employs TRBV6-5 and TRBJ2-7; 8 bases align to TRBD1. CDR3 size: 12 residues. Germline V gives CDR1 MNHEY, CDR2 SVGAGI. The ends lost 8 bases at V and 7 bases at J; junction bases unmatched: 7. CDR3 in amino acids: CASGQGTFEQYF. CDR3 sequence (DNA): TGTGCCAGCGGACAGGGTACATTTGAGCAGTACTTC.

The rearrangement joins TRBV5-1 to TRBJ2-7, with 9 nucleotides matching TRBD2. The germline gives CDR1 SGHRS, CDR2 YFSETQ. The CDR3 loop spans 16 amino acids. V dropped 1 base and J dropped 2; count of bases not matched to a gene: 7. The CDR3 spells CASSLSPTSGPYEQYF. For the CDR3, the DNA is TGCGCCAGCAGCTTGTCTCCGACTAGCGGTCCCTACGAGCAGTACTTC.

V usage is TRBV19 and J usage is TRBJ2-3; 8 bases fit TRBD1. Germline CDR1 LNHDA, CDR2 SQIVND (reference sequence). V lost 5 bases, J lost 6 bases, and 10 bases stayed unmatched. This CDR3 is built from 15 residues. The CDR3 bases are TGTGCCAGTAGTCACCGGACAGGGTTTACGGATACGCAGTATTTT. Amino acid sequence: CASSHRTGFTDTQYF. The full variable domain, completed using reference TRBV19 and TRBJ2-3, is DGGITQSPKYLFRKEGQNVTLSCEQNLNHDAMYWYRQDPGQGLRLIYYSQIVNDFQKGDIAEGYSVSREKKESFPLTVTSAQKNPTAFYLCASSHRTGFTDTQYFGPGTRLTVL.

The V and J genes are TRBV5-1 and TRBJ1-1, with a possible D match to TRBD1 (5 bases). The CDR3 is 14 amino acids. Germline V CDR1 and CDR2: SGHRS, YFSETQ. V was pared by 0 bases and J by 11 bases, with 17 bases between. The CDR3 loop reads CASSLVFSGEVAFF. CDR3 sequence (DNA): TGCGCCAGCAGCTTGGTTTTCTCGGGGGAGGTCGCTTTCTTT. The full variable domain, with the rest looked up from reference TRBV5-1 and TRBJ1-1, is KAGVTQTPRYLIKTRGQQVTLSCSPISGHRSVSWYQQTPGQGLQFLFEYFSETQRNKGNFPGRFSGRQFSNSRSEMNVSTLELGDSALYLCASSLVFSGEVAFFGQGTRLTVV.

CDR3 in DNA: TGTGCCAGCGGGGGACTATTGGACTACGAGCAGTACTTC. Its protein is CASGGLLDYEQYF. This chain joins TRBV25-1 and TRBJ2-7; TRBD2 matches at 7 bases. The trim removed 8 bases at V and 3 bases at J, leaving 7 bases unmatched. Per the germline V gene, CDR1 is MGHDK and CDR2 is SYGVNS. The CDR3 spans 13 residues.

V is TRBV28 and J is TRBJ2-3; tentatively, D is TRBD1 (6 bases). The CDR3 consists of 13 residues. V was cut by 3 bases and J by 3 bases, with 7 bases left in between. Germline V gene lookup returns CDR1 MDHEN and CDR2 SYDVKM. The CDR3, as DNA: TGTGCCAGCAGTTTGGGACAAACAGATACGCAGTATTTT. Residues: CASSLGQTDTQYF.

The rearrangement uses TRBV30 and TRBJ1-5; TRBD1 aligns across 9 bases. The CDR3 consists of 15 residues. The germline V gene has CDR1 GTSNPN and CDR2 SVGIG (reference sequence). The junction had 7 bases not matched to a gene; V was cut back by 0 bases and J by 7 bases. This chain's CDR3 is CAWSVRRQGVQPQHF. The CDR3 DNA reads as TGTGCCTGGAGTGTACGCCGACAGGGGGTACAGCCCCAGCATTTT.

CDR3 amino acids: CASSSTATYGYTF. The CDR3 coding sequence is TGTGCCAGCAGCTCCACAGCCACTTATGGCTACACCTTC. This chain uses TRBV5-5 with TRBJ1-2; D remains ambiguous. From germline, CDR1 is SGHKS and CDR2 YYEKEE (reference sequence). Trimming cost V 3 bases and J 5 bases, with 11 bases left between them. The CDR3 length is 13 residues.

The chain employs TRBV27 and TRBJ2-7; a weak D match, TRBD2 (6 bases). With 5 bases removed from V and 3 bases from J, the gap between germline ends came to 11 bases. Germline CDR1 and CDR2: MNHEY and SMNVEV (reference sequence). The CDR3 extends over 13 amino acids. The CDR3 coding sequence is TGTGCCAGCAGTAGGACTACAGTCTACGAGCAGTACTTC. It translates to CASSRTTVYEQYF.